This TCR beta chain originates from a study of T-cell reconstitution after alpha-beta-depleted transplantation in children (dated by TCRdb to 2016 to 2018). Some background on the complete study: Using TCR repertoire profiling, the study followed T-cell immune reconstitution in a quantitative way in children after TCRalphabeta/CD19-depleted allogeneic hematopoietic cell transplantation.

General study outcomes and caveats: Over the following months the frequencies of hyperexpanded clones went down, and after one year T-cell counts and TCRbeta diversity were mostly credited to newly produced T cells. In some patients, high TCRbeta diversity at day 60 was attributed to recipient T cells and intrathymic progenitors that had survived conditioning. The apparently early recovery of alphabetaT-cell counts about two months after transplant reportedly depended on only several hundred rapidly expanded clones that came from non-depleted graft cells.

The CDR3 runs 13 residues from the cysteine to the phenylalanine. Just the 39-base CDR3 DNA is kept, in frame starting at base 1. The V end loses 4 bases and the J end loses 9 bases, and a stretch of 13 bases separates them. According to the germline V gene, CDR1 reads MNHEY and CDR2 reads SVGAGI. By how much of the sample it makes up, this clonotype is medium-sized (0.01 to 0.1%). Its antigen remains unidentified. No per-base quality is available; no much larger clone lies one base away. The protocol used for the library was PCR. TCRdb names Illumina HiSeq 2500 as the instrument used. Molecular barcoding was employed in the preparation of TCR libraries, with unique molecular identifiers being used to normalize TCRbeta repertoire quantification. TCRdb applied fastp at Q25 and MiXCR to the public reads, then kept only in-frame beta chains. Records with the same CDR3 protein are collapsed into one entry carrying the most frequent genes and DNA. The sample records fewer than 4,500 distinct CDR3 sequences, under 15% of which are singletons. The ten largest make up around 30% of the sample.

Interpreted using the paper, the time point label stands for: day 60 (about 2 months) after transplantation. Per the publication, the treatment or condition label means: allogeneic hematopoietic cell transplantation with graft depleted of TCRalphabeta T cells and CD19 B cells. The transplant recipients were children given TCRalphabeta/CD19-depleted allogeneic hematopoietic cell grafts. The material sequenced was PBMCs, mostly from graft donor cells, taken 60 days after TCRalphabeta/CD19-depleted stem cell transplant. The clonotype was recovered from a male patient aged 2-15 years who had a stem cell transplant for acute lymphoblastic leukemia, so the T cells may come from the graft donor. The V and J genes are TRBV6-5 and TRBJ2-1; the D element could tentatively be TRBD1 or TRBD2, as 6 bases agree for each. The encoded CDR3 is CASSSGASVEQFF. The nucleotide sequence reads as follows: TGTGCCAGCAGTTCGGGGGCGTCTGTTGAGCAGTTCTTC.